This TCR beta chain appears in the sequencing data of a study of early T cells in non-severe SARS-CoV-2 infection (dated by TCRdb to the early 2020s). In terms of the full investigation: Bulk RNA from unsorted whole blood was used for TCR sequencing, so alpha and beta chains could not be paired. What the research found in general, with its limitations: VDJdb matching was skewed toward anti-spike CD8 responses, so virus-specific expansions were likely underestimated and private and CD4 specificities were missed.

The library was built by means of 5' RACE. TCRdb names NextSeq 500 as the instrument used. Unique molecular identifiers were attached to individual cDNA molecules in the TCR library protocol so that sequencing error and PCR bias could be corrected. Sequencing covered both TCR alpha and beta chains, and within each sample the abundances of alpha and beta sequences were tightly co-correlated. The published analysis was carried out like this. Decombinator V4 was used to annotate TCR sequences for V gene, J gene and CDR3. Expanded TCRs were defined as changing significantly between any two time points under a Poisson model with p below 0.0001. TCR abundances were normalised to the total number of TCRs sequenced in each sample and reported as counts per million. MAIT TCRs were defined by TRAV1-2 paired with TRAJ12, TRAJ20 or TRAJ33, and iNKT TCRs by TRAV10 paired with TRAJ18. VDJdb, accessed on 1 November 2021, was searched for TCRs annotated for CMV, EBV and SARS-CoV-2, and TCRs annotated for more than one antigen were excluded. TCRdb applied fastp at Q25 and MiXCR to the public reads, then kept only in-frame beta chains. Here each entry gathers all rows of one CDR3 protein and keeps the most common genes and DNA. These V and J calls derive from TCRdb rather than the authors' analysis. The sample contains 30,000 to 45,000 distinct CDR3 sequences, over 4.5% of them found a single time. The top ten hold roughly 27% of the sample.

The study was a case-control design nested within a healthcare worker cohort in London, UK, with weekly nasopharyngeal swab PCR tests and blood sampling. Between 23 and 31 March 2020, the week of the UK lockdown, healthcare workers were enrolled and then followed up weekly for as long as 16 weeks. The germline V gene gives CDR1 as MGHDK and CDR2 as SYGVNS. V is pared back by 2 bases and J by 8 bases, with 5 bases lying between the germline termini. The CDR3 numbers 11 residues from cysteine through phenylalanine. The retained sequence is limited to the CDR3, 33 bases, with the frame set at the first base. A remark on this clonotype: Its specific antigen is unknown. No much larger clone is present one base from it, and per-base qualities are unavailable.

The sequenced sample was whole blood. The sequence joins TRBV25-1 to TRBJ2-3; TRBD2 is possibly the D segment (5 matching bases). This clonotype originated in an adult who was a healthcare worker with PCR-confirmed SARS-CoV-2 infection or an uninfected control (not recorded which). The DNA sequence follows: TGTGCCAGCAGTGAAGAGGGTACGCAGTATTTT. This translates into CASSEEGTQYF.